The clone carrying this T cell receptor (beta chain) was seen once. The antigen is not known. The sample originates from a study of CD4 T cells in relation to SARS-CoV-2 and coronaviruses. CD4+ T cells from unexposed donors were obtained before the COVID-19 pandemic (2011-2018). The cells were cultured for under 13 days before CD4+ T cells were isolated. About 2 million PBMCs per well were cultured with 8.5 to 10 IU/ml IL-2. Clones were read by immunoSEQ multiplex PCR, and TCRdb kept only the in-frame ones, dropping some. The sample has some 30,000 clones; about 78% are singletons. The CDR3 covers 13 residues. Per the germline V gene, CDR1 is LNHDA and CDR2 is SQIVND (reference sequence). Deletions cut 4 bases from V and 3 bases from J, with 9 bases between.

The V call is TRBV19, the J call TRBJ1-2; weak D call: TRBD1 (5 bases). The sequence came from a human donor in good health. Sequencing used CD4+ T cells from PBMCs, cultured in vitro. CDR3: CASSSREDYGYTF. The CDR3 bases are TGTGCCAGTAGTAGCAGGGAGGACTATGGCTACACCTTC.